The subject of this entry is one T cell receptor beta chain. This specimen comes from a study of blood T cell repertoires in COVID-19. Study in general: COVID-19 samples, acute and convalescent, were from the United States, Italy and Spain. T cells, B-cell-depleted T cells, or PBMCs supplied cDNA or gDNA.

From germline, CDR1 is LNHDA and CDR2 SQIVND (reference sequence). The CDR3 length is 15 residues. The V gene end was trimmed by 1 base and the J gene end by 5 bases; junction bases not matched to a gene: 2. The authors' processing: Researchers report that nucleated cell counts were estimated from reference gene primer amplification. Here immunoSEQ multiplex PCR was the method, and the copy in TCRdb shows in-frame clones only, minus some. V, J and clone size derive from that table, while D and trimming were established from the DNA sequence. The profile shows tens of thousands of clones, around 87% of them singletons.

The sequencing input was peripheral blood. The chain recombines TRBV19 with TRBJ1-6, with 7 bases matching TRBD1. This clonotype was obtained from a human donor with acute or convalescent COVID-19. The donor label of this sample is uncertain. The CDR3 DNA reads TGTGCCAGTAGTATAGCTGGGACAGATAATTCACCCCTCCACTTT. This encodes CASSIAGTDNSPLHF. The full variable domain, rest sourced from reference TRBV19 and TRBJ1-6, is DGGITQSPKYLFRKEGQNVTLSCEQNLNHDAMYWYRQDPGQGLRLIYYSQIVNDFQKGDIAEGYSVSREKKESFPLTVTSAQKNPTAFYLCASSIAGTDNSPLHFGNGTRLTVT.